Listed below are T cell receptor beta chains from one sample, sequenced in a study of OX40 agonist ivuxolimab in advanced cancers. Libraries were prepared by immunoSEQ multiplex PCR; TCRdb keeps only in-frame clonotypes and omits some of them. The sample lists 47,000 or so clones, about 88% occurring once. The material sequenced was CD4+ or CD8+ T cells sorted from blood, taken in a trial of the OX40 agonist ivuxolimab. The receptors come from an adult with an advanced solid tumor such as melanoma, head and neck, liver or kidney cancer. Each CDR3 is given with its conserved first and last residue. Each record gives: J gene, clone size, V gene, D gene, CDR3 DNA, CDR3 protein. A D gene is named only where the DNA matches it firmly. Some rows have no size entry. The others give once, few or many, or a class for an expanded clone.

J gene: TRBJ1-4
clone size: medium-sized
V gene: TRBV27
D gene: TRBD1
CDR3 DNA: TGTGCCAGCACTGAGGGAGGGGGCGGTGAAAAACTGTTTTTT
CDR3 protein: CASTEGGGGEKLFF

J gene: TRBJ1-1
clone size: .
V gene: TRBV27
D gene: .
CDR3 DNA: TGTGCCAGCAGTCCAACAATCCCGGGACCGTTTGTCGGTGAAGCTTTCTTT
CDR3 protein: CASSPTIPGPFVGEAFF

J gene: TRBJ2-7
clone size: .
V gene: TRBV5-4
D gene: .
CDR3 DNA: TGTGCCAGCAGCTCGGGGGCCTCCTACGAGCAGTACTTC
CDR3 protein: CASSSGASYEQYF

J gene: TRBJ1-2
clone size: .
V gene: TRBV5-6
D gene: .
CDR3 DNA: TGTGCCAGCAGCTGGGGACGGAGTAACTATGGCTACACCTTC
CDR3 protein: CASSWGRSNYGYTF

J gene: TRBJ1-5
clone size: .
V gene: TRBV28
D gene: .
CDR3 DNA: TGTGCCAGCAGTTTTGAGGCAGCTGACTATAGCAATCAGCCCCAGCATTTT
CDR3 protein: CASSFEAADYSNQPQHF

J gene: TRBJ2-1
clone size: .
V gene: TRBV9
D gene: .
CDR3 DNA: TGTGCCAGCAGCGTAGTATTAGGGGGGGACTACAATGAGCAGTTCTTC
CDR3 protein: CASSVVLGGDYNEQFF

J gene: TRBJ2-1
clone size: once
V gene: TRBV23-1
D gene: TRBD2
CDR3 DNA: TGCGCCAGCAGTCAATCGCGTCCGGGACTAGCGGCACTTTTTAATGAGCAGTTCTTC
CDR3 protein: CASSQSRPGLAALFNEQFF

J gene: TRBJ1-1
clone size: .
V gene: TRBV27
D gene: .
CDR3 DNA: TGTGCCAGCAGTTTATCCGTGAACACTGAAGCTTTCTTT
CDR3 protein: CASSLSVNTEAFF

J gene: TRBJ1-4
clone size: .
V gene: TRBV6-6
D gene: .
CDR3 DNA: TGTGCCAGCAGGTCGACAGAAGCCACAACTAATGAAAAACTGTTTTTT
CDR3 protein: CASRSTEATTNEKLFF

J gene: TRBJ1-6
clone size: .
V gene: TRBV5-1
D gene: .
CDR3 DNA: TGCGCCAGCAGCTCCTCGGGGGAGTCCAGCTCCTATAATTCACCCCTCCACTTT
CDR3 protein: CASSSSGESSSYNSPLHF

J gene: TRBJ2-1
clone size: .
V gene: TRBV29-1
D gene: .
CDR3 DNA: TGCAGCGGAATGGTAAATGAGCAGTTCTTC
CDR3 protein: CSGMVNEQFF

J gene: TRBJ2-7
clone size: .
V gene: TRBV7-6
D gene: .
CDR3 DNA: TGTGCCAGCGGTCAGGGATCAACTAAATCCGACGAGCAGTACTTC
CDR3 protein: CASGQGSTKSDEQYF

J gene: TRBJ2-7
clone size: once
V gene: TRBV27
D gene: .
CDR3 DNA: TGTGCCAGCAGTCATACTAGCCCCTACTACGAGCAGTACTTC
CDR3 protein: CASSHTSPYYEQYF

J gene: TRBJ1-1
clone size: .
V gene: TRBV13
D gene: TRBD1
CDR3 DNA: TGTGCCAGCAGCAACGAGGGGGCGCACACTGAAGCTTTCTTT
CDR3 protein: CASSNEGAHTEAFF

J gene: TRBJ2-1
clone size: .
V gene: TRBV30
D gene: .
CDR3 DNA: TGTGCCTGGATGTGGGGAGGCTCCTACAATGAGCAGTTCTTC
CDR3 protein: CAWMWGGSYNEQFF

J gene: TRBJ1-2
clone size: .
V gene: TRBV19
D gene: TRBD1
CDR3 DNA: TGTGCCAGTAGTGTAGGGGGCATCGGCTACACCTTC
CDR3 protein: CASSVGGIGYTF

J gene: TRBJ2-2
clone size: few
V gene: TRBV19
D gene: TRBD1
CDR3 DNA: TGTGCCACTCGGACAGGGCGTGGCACCGGGGAGCTGTTTTTT
CDR3 protein: CATRTGRGTGELFF

J gene: TRBJ2-7
clone size: .
V gene: TRBV7-9
D gene: TRBD1
CDR3 DNA: TGTGCCAGCAGCTCCCGGGACAGGGCCTACGAGCAGTACTTC
CDR3 protein: CASSSRDRAYEQYF

J gene: TRBJ1-1
clone size: once
V gene: TRBV7-8
D gene: .
CDR3 DNA: TGTGCCAGCAGCTTAAGGGGGGGACGGTTGAACACTGAAGCTTTCTTT
CDR3 protein: CASSLRGGRLNTEAFF

J gene: TRBJ2-5
clone size: .
V gene: TRBV7-9
D gene: .
CDR3 DNA: TGTGCCAGCAGCCCGGGACTCCAAGAGACCCAGTACTTC
CDR3 protein: CASSPGLQETQYF

J gene: TRBJ1-1
clone size: .
V gene: TRBV10-2
D gene: .
CDR3 DNA: TGCGCCAGCTCAGCAGGGGCAGGGAACACTGAAGCTTTCTTT
CDR3 protein: CASSAGAGNTEAFF

J gene: TRBJ2-3
clone size: .
V gene: TRBV10-2
D gene: .
CDR3 DNA: TGCGCCAGCAGTCCCCTCGGGGAGCGCACAGATACGCAGTATTTT
CDR3 protein: CASSPLGERTDTQYF

J gene: TRBJ2-1
clone size: once
V gene: TRBV27
D gene: .
CDR3 DNA: TGTGCCAGCAGCCATAATAAGTACAATGAGCAGTTCTTC
CDR3 protein: CASSHNKYNEQFF

J gene: TRBJ2-7
clone size: once
V gene: TRBV11-2
D gene: .
CDR3 DNA: TGTGCCAGCAGCTTAGAGGAGGTCGGGACGCTCGCCTACGAGCAGTACTTC
CDR3 protein: CASSLEEVGTLAYEQYF

J gene: TRBJ2-1
clone size: .
V gene: TRBV12-5
D gene: .
CDR3 DNA: TGTGCTAGTGGTATAGCCTCGGGGTACAATGAGCAGTTCTTC
CDR3 protein: CASGIASGYNEQFF

J gene: TRBJ2-3
clone size: .
V gene: TRBV6-5
D gene: .
CDR3 DNA: TGTGCCAGCAGTGTGTTGGTTGATACGCAGTATTTT
CDR3 protein: CASSVLVDTQYF

J gene: TRBJ2-6
clone size: .
V gene: TRBV5-8
D gene: .
CDR3 DNA: TGTGCCAGCAGGGTGGGGGCCAACGTCCTGACTTTC
CDR3 protein: CASRVGANVLTF

J gene: TRBJ2-3
clone size: .
V gene: TRBV5-5
D gene: .
CDR3 DNA: TGTGCCAGCAGCTTGGTGGGAGTTGTTGTCGCAGATACGCAGTATTTT
CDR3 protein: CASSLVGVVVADTQYF

J gene: TRBJ2-1
clone size: once
V gene: TRBV27
D gene: .
CDR3 DNA: TGTGCCAGCAGTTTAGAGGCCCAGGTTTCCTACAATGAGCAGTTCTTC
CDR3 protein: CASSLEAQVSYNEQFF

J gene: TRBJ2-7
clone size: .
V gene: TRBV25-1
D gene: TRBD2
CDR3 DNA: TGTGCCAGTGGACTAGCGGGTGAGCAGTACTTC
CDR3 protein: CASGLAGEQYF

J gene: TRBJ1-4
clone size: .
V gene: TRBV5-5
D gene: .
CDR3 DNA: TGTGCCAGCATCGCGGCACAAAGTAATGAAAAACTGTTTTTT
CDR3 protein: CASIAAQSNEKLFF

J gene: TRBJ1-2
clone size: .
V gene: TRBV30
D gene: TRBD1
CDR3 DNA: TGTGCCTGGAAGAACTTACAGGGGCGGTATGGCTACACCTTC
CDR3 protein: CAWKNLQGRYGYTF

J gene: TRBJ2-2
clone size: .
V gene: TRBV7-9
D gene: .
CDR3 DNA: TGTGCCAGCAGCTTATGGGCCGGGGAGCTGTTTTTT
CDR3 protein: CASSLWAGELFF

J gene: TRBJ2-1
clone size: .
V gene: TRBV2
D gene: .
CDR3 DNA: TGTGCCAGCCTGATGGACACCCTATGGGAGCAGTTCTTC
CDR3 protein: CASLMDTLWEQFF

J gene: TRBJ1-2
clone size: .
V gene: TRBV2
D gene: TRBD1
CDR3 DNA: TGTGCCAGCAGTGTTGACAGGGGGACGGGGGGCTACACCTTC
CDR3 protein: CASSVDRGTGGYTF

J gene: TRBJ1-5
clone size: .
V gene: TRBV28
D gene: TRBD1
CDR3 DNA: TGTGCCAGCAGTTATGTGGGACAGGGGTATCAGCCCCAGCATTTT
CDR3 protein: CASSYVGQGYQPQHF

J gene: TRBJ2-2
clone size: .
V gene: TRBV5-1
D gene: TRBD1
CDR3 DNA: TGCGCCAGCAGCTTTCCCTCGGGACAGCCAACCGGGGAGCTGTTTTTT
CDR3 protein: CASSFPSGQPTGELFF

J gene: TRBJ1-5
clone size: .
V gene: TRBV6-1
D gene: .
CDR3 DNA: TGTGCCAGCAGTGAGAGGACCTATAGCAATCAGCCCCAGCATTTT
CDR3 protein: CASSERTYSNQPQHF

J gene: TRBJ1-1
clone size: .
V gene: TRBV29-1
D gene: .
CDR3 DNA: TGCAGCGTTCTTCAGGGAGAAGCTTTCTTT
CDR3 protein: CSVLQGEAFF

J gene: TRBJ1-1
clone size: .
V gene: TRBV28
D gene: .
CDR3 DNA: TGTGCCGGCAACGTGCGGCTCTCGAACACTGAAGCTTTCTTT
CDR3 protein: CAGNVRLSNTEAFF

J gene: TRBJ2-1
clone size: .
V gene: TRBV9
D gene: .
CDR3 DNA: TGTGCCAGCAGCGTAGGAGGTAGTATCTACAATGAGCAGTTCTTC
CDR3 protein: CASSVGGSIYNEQFF

J gene: TRBJ1-2
clone size: .
V gene: TRBV30
D gene: .
CDR3 DNA: TGTGCCTGGAGTGTAGGCCCCCTGGGGGGCCGGGGACATGGCTACACCTTC
CDR3 protein: CAWSVGPLGGRGHGYTF

J gene: TRBJ2-6
clone size: .
V gene: TRBV19
D gene: .
CDR3 DNA: TGTGCCAGTAGTACACCGGACACACCATCTGGGGCTGGGGCCAACGTCCTGACTTTC
CDR3 protein: CASSTPDTPSGAGANVLTF

J gene: TRBJ2-7
clone size: once
V gene: TRBV15
D gene: .
CDR3 DNA: TGTGCCACCAGCAGAGATGGCGGTCACCGCTCCTACGAGCAGTACTTC
CDR3 protein: CATSRDGGHRSYEQYF

J gene: TRBJ2-1
clone size: .
V gene: TRBV20-1
D gene: .
CDR3 DNA: TGCAGTGCCCTACTCCGGGAGCAGTTCTTC
CDR3 protein: CSALLREQFF

J gene: TRBJ1-6
clone size: .
V gene: TRBV2
D gene: TRBD1
CDR3 DNA: TGTGCCAGCAGTGAGACAGGGGTCGGGGATTCACCCCTCCACTTT
CDR3 protein: CASSETGVGDSPLHF

J gene: TRBJ1-6
clone size: once
V gene: TRBV19
D gene: .
CDR3 DNA: TGTGCCAGCGGACAGAAAGGGTACTTAGGATCACCCCTCCACTTT
CDR3 protein: CASGQKGYLGSPLHF

J gene: TRBJ1-2
clone size: .
V gene: TRBV7-6
D gene: .
CDR3 DNA: TGTGCCAGCAGCTTATTTACGGGGTCGGGCTATGGCTACACCTTC
CDR3 protein: CASSLFTGSGYGYTF

J gene: TRBJ2-7
clone size: .
V gene: TRBV13
D gene: .
CDR3 DNA: TGTGCCAGCAGCTTAGGGTGGTCAGGGTTGGCCGAGCAGTACTTC
CDR3 protein: CASSLGWSGLAEQYF

J gene: TRBJ1-3
clone size: .
V gene: TRBV4-3
D gene: .
CDR3 DNA: TGCGCCAGCAGCCAAGATCCGCCCTACTCTGGAAACACCATATATTTT
CDR3 protein: CASSQDPPYSGNTIYF

J gene: TRBJ2-7
clone size: .
V gene: TRBV28
D gene: .
CDR3 DNA: TGTGCCAGCAGTTGGGCCGGCTCCTACGAGCAGTACTTC
CDR3 protein: CASSWAGSYEQYF

J gene: TRBJ1-2
clone size: .
V gene: TRBV27
D gene: .
CDR3 DNA: TGTGCCAGCAGTTTGGGCCCCCCGTTACACTATGGCTACACCTTC
CDR3 protein: CASSLGPPLHYGYTF

J gene: TRBJ2-4
clone size: .
V gene: TRBV7-8
D gene: .
CDR3 DNA: TGTGCCAGCAGCTCCAGGGTAGCAGACAGAGCCAAAAACATTCAGTACTTC
CDR3 protein: CASSSRVADRAKNIQYF